The present TCR beta chain was sequenced within a study of human T cells and chemical hapten exposure. On the study more broadly: Reading of the patch tests, which applied 0.01% DPC to the upper back, occurred at 6 days.

The CDR3 spans 16 residues. The ends lost 1 base at V and 3 bases at J; junction bases unmatched: 12. Germline V gene sequence: CDR1 GTSNPN, CDR2 SVGIG (reference sequence). To note about this clonotype: Its antigen is unknown.

TCRdb used MiXCR to reprocess the RACE reads, holding one entry per CDR3 protein. This sample has 300,000 to 450,000 distinct CDR3 sequences; 4.5% to 6% occur once, and the top ten carry 2.5% to 3%. Specified time point: pre-sensitization, week 0. Treatment of the sample: therapeutic diphenylcyclopropenone sensitization with weekly scalp DPC. Venepuncture was done earlier than the placement of each patch test. Overall study results and limits: TCRs at high frequency, those above 1 in 1000, did not change with DPC sensitization. Expanded TCRs were compared with controls, and the expanded TCRs formed significantly more large CDR3 similarity clusters.

Sequencing was performed on whole blood, taken in connection with sensitization to the hapten diphenylcyclopropenone (DPC). The sequence came from a woman aged 45-60 years with alopecia areata. Some clones in this sample may be carry-over from other donors' samples. V usage is TRBV30 and J usage is TRBJ2-7, with 7 bases fitting TRBD2. CDR3 in DNA: TGTGCCTGGAGTGCCGACGGGGAACGGGACTACTACGAGCAGTACTTC. It translates to CAWSADGERDYYEQYF.